The source of this T cell receptor (beta chain) is a study of blood T cell repertoires in COVID-19. Clones were sequenced by immunoSEQ multiplex PCR, and TCRdb holds only the in-frame ones, with some missing. The data hold around 330,000 clones, with roughly nine tenths observed a single time. Categorization into cohorts depended on clinical history that participants reported. The sequence was collected from a man aged 60 to 69 who had recovered from COVID-19. The specimen sequenced was PBMCs or T cells enriched from blood (not recorded which).

The CDR3 loop is CASSPGGRGEKLFF. CDR3 nucleotides: TGTGCCAGCAGCCCAGGGGGCCGTGGTGAAAAACTGTTTTTT. The chain couples TRBV7-9 to TRBJ1-4, with TRBD1 matching over 8 bases. Germline V lookup: CDR1 SEHNR, CDR2 FQNEAQ (reference sequence). The trim removed 5 bases at V and 7 bases at J, leaving 6 bases unmatched. The CDR3 length is 14 residues. Drawing the rest from reference TRBV7-9 and TRBJ1-4, the complete variable domain is DTGVSQNPRHKITKRGQNVTFRCDPISEHNRLYWYRQTLGQGPEFLTYFQNEAQLEKSRLLSDRFSAERPKGSFSTLEIQRTEQGDSAMYLCASSPGGRGEKLFFGSGTQLSVL.